This TCR beta chain was profiled in a study of T cells in Graves' hyperthyroidism and ophthalmopathy. Study-wide points: Most thyroid-expanded clonotypes above 0.001 were also found in blood. Model output signaled ophthalmopathy a median around 6.9 months ahead of onset.

As to this clonotype: Its antigen is still unknown.

V lost 0 bases and J 6 bases, leaving 13 bases between the germline ends. Germline V gives CDR1 SEHNR, CDR2 FQNEAQ (reference sequence). CDR3 length: 15 residues. There were TCR beta CDR3 regions amplified from RNA transcripts. HTBI primers were employed in a first-round RT-PCR of the TCR CDR3. TCRdb used MiXCR to reprocess the multiplex PCR reads, holding one entry per CDR3 protein. The sample has about 320,000 distinct CDR3 sequences, around a sixth seen once. Patients aged 18 to 65 had newly diagnosed hyperthyroidism of under 2 months' duration. Each diagnosis drew on symptoms, thyroxine, TRAb, thyroid ultrasound and orbital computed tomography findings.

The genes are TRBV7-9 and TRBJ2-3, with D possibly matching TRBD2 (5 bases). The sequencing input was blood. This TCR derives from a man aged 25-45 years with Graves' hyperthyroidism. CDR3 loop: CASSLAGRDRDTQYF. CDR3 coding DNA: TGTGCCAGCAGCTTAGCGGGTCGGGATAGGGATACGCAGTATTTT. The whole variable domain, filled in from reference TRBV7-9 and TRBJ2-3, reads DTGVSQNPRHKITKRGQNVTFRCDPISEHNRLYWYRQTLGQGPEFLTYFQNEAQLEKSRLLSDRFSAERPKGSFSTLEIQRTEQGDSAMYLCASSLAGRDRDTQYFGPGTRLTVL.